The rows below give T cell receptor beta chains drawn from one sample of a study of control samples from healthy donors and cancer patients. Sequenced by immunoSEQ multiplex PCR; TCRdb stores in-frame clones only, minus some. The sample comprises about 160,000 clones, about 94% of which are singletons, and around 15% rests with the top ten. Sequencing used PBMCs. Receptors originate from a man aged 55 to 70 with colorectal cancer. Both conserved end residues are part of each CDR3. Fields, in order: J gene, V gene, D gene, clone size, CDR3 DNA, CDR3 protein. A D gene is named only where the DNA matches it firmly. Not every row has a clone size; where given, it reads once, few, many or a size class.

J gene: TRBJ1-5
V gene: TRBV2
D gene: NA
clone size: NA
CDR3 DNA: TGTGCCAGCAGTGTATCTGGGTTGGGCAATCAGCCCCAGCATTTT
CDR3 protein: CASSVSGLGNQPQHF

J gene: TRBJ1-1
V gene: TRBV29-1
D gene: NA
clone size: NA
CDR3 DNA: TGCAGCGTTGAGACCCAGAAAGGGGGGCGCACTGAAGCTTTCTTT
CDR3 protein: CSVETQKGGRTEAFF

J gene: TRBJ2-7
V gene: TRBV6-4
D gene: NA
clone size: NA
CDR3 DNA: TGTGCCAGCAGGCGCCGGGAGAGAAAAAGCTCCTACGAGCAGTACTTC
CDR3 protein: CASRRRERKSSYEQYF

J gene: TRBJ2-3
V gene: TRBV10-3
D gene: NA
clone size: NA
CDR3 DNA: TGTGCCATCAGTAGAGCGACCGGGAATCCAGATACGCAGTATTTT
CDR3 protein: CAISRATGNPDTQYF

J gene: TRBJ2-5
V gene: TRBV6-5
D gene: TRBD1
clone size: NA
CDR3 DNA: TGTGCCAGCAGGGCCACAGGGGATGCGTCCCAGTACTTC
CDR3 protein: CASRATGDASQYF

J gene: TRBJ1-6
V gene: TRBV19
D gene: NA
clone size: once
CDR3 DNA: TGTGCCAGTAGTTCCGGGACGTCCAAGGTCGATTCACCCCTCCACTTT
CDR3 protein: CASSSGTSKVDSPLHF

J gene: TRBJ1-1
V gene: TRBV7-2
D gene: NA
clone size: NA
CDR3 DNA: TGTGCCAGCAGCTCAAGGCCAGGGGCTGACACTGAAGCTTTCTTT
CDR3 protein: CASSSRPGADTEAFF

J gene: TRBJ1-1
V gene: TRBV15
D gene: NA
clone size: NA
CDR3 DNA: TGTGCCACCAGCAGAGCAGGGAACACTGAAGCTTTCTTT
CDR3 protein: CATSRAGNTEAFF

J gene: TRBJ1-2
V gene: TRBV29-1
D gene: NA
clone size: NA
CDR3 DNA: TGCAGCGTTGAAGCGAATGTTCCCAAGGATGGCTACACCTTC
CDR3 protein: CSVEANVPKDGYTF

J gene: TRBJ2-7
V gene: TRBV28
D gene: TRBD2
clone size: NA
CDR3 DNA: TGTGCCAGCTTACTAGCGGGGGACCCCACCTACGAGCAGTACTTC
CDR3 protein: CASLLAGDPTYEQYF

J gene: TRBJ2-3
V gene: TRBV10-3
D gene: NA
clone size: NA
CDR3 DNA: TGTGCCATCAGTGAGGGGGGGGCCACCACAGATACGCAGTATTTT
CDR3 protein: CAISEGGATTDTQYF

J gene: TRBJ1-1
V gene: TRBV18
D gene: NA
clone size: NA
CDR3 DNA: TGTGCCAGCTCACCACCGGCCAGGGAAAACACTGAAGCTTTCTTT
CDR3 protein: CASSPPARENTEAFF

J gene: TRBJ2-3
V gene: TRBV21-1
D gene: NA
clone size: once
CDR3 DNA: TGTGCCAGCAGCAAAGAGGAAACTAGCGGGGGAGCGGGAGATACGCAGTATTTT
CDR3 protein: CASSKEETSGGAGDTQYF

J gene: TRBJ2-3
V gene: TRBV6-6
D gene: TRBD2
clone size: NA
CDR3 DNA: TGTGCCAGCAGACCTCGACTAGCGGGGGGCACAGATACGCAGTATTTT
CDR3 protein: CASRPRLAGGTDTQYF

J gene: TRBJ1-1
V gene: TRBV7-9
D gene: NA
clone size: NA
CDR3 DNA: TGTGCCAGCAGCCCCCTGGGCGGGGGGGCAGTCGGCACTGAAGCTTTCTTT
CDR3 protein: CASSPLGGGAVGTEAFF

J gene: TRBJ1-1
V gene: TRBV5-1
D gene: NA
clone size: NA
CDR3 DNA: TGCGCCAGCAGCTTGGGCTTAGGCGGCGGGGCTGAAGCTTTCTTT
CDR3 protein: CASSLGLGGGAEAFF

J gene: TRBJ1-6
V gene: TRBV6-2/TRBV6-3
D gene: NA
clone size: NA
CDR3 DNA: TGTGCCACCAACCCGGGGTCCGGCAGGGACTATAATTCACCCCTCCACTTT
CDR3 protein: CATNPGSGRDYNSPLHF

J gene: TRBJ2-7
V gene: TRBV2
D gene: TRBD1
clone size: NA
CDR3 DNA: TGTGCCAGCGCCGGGACAGAGATAAACGAGCAGTACTTC
CDR3 protein: CASAGTEINEQYF

J gene: TRBJ1-2
V gene: TRBV4-3
D gene: TRBD1
clone size: NA
CDR3 DNA: TGCGCCAGCAGCCGAGAAACCGGGACAGTTCTCTATGGCTACACCTTC
CDR3 protein: CASSRETGTVLYGYTF

J gene: TRBJ2-2
V gene: TRBV4-3
D gene: NA
clone size: NA
CDR3 DNA: TGCGCCAGCAGCCGGTGGGCAGTAGGCACCGGGGAGCTGTTTTTT
CDR3 protein: CASSRWAVGTGELFF

J gene: TRBJ1-4
V gene: TRBV11-2
D gene: NA
clone size: once
CDR3 DNA: TGTGCCAGCAGCTCCCTTAGGTTTCGGGGGAATGAAAAACTGTTTTTT
CDR3 protein: CASSSLRFRGNEKLFF

J gene: TRBJ2-1
V gene: TRBV19
D gene: TRBD1
clone size: NA
CDR3 DNA: TGTGCCAGTAGTATGGGGGTGACAGGGGGTGAGCAGTTCTTC
CDR3 protein: CASSMGVTGGEQFF

J gene: TRBJ2-1
V gene: TRBV9
D gene: TRBD2
clone size: NA
CDR3 DNA: TGTGCCAGCAGCGTAGCCAGCGGGGTGACTGAGCAGTTCTTC
CDR3 protein: CASSVASGVTEQFF

J gene: TRBJ1-6
V gene: TRBV7-9
D gene: NA
clone size: NA
CDR3 DNA: TGTGCCAGCAGCTTAAGGGGCGGAACTAATTCACCCCTCCACTTT
CDR3 protein: CASSLRGGTNSPLHF

J gene: TRBJ2-7
V gene: TRBV7-2
D gene: TRBD1
clone size: NA
CDR3 DNA: TGTGCCAGCAGCTTAGGACAGGGGGCCGACGAGCAGTACTTC
CDR3 protein: CASSLGQGADEQYF